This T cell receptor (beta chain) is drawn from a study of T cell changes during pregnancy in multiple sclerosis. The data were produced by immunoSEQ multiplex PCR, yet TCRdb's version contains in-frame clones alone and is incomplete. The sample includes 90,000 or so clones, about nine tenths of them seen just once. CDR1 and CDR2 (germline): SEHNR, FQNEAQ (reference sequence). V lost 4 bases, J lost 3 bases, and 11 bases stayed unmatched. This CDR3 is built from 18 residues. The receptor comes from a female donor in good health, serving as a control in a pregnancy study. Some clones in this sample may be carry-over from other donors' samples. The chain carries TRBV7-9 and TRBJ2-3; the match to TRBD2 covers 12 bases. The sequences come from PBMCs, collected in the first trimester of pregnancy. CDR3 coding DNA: TGTGCCAGCAGCTCGACTAGCGGGGGACCCACGGGGACAGATACGCAGTATTTT. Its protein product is CASSSTSGGPTGTDTQYF.